This T cell receptor beta chain was recovered during a study of cytotoxic CD8 clonotypes in ibrutinib-treated CLL. For the study at large: Productive templates averaged about 250,000 per sample, and productive rearrangements 85,000 to 95,000.

Libraries were prepared by immunoSEQ multiplex PCR; TCRdb keeps only in-frame clonotypes and omits some of them. The sample carries fewer than 85,000 clones, roughly 77% recorded once. The CDR3 consists of 16 residues. V trimming: 11 bases; J trimming: 15 bases; junction bases outside the gene matches: 24. The germline gives CDR1 SSHAT, CDR2 FNYEAQ (reference sequence). Sequenced material: PBMCs, taken after 12 months of ibrutinib treatment. This clonotype was sampled from a human donor with chronic lymphocytic leukemia. V usage is TRBV7-7 and J usage is TRBJ2-1; 11 bases fit TRBD2. The CDR3 here is CALSEVGASGGPPAFF. CDR3 nucleotides: TGTGCCCTCTCGGAAGTAGGCGCTAGCGGGGGGCCCCCCGCGTTCTTC.